The clone carrying this T cell receptor (beta chain) has at least ten counts. Using its own MiXCR run on the RT-PCR reads, TCRdb lists one record per CDR3 protein. The data hold approximately 90,000 distinct CDR3 sequences, with approximately 5.2% observed a single time. V dropped 3 bases and J dropped 7 bases, with 10 bases sitting between them. CDR3 length equals 13 residues. Per the germline V gene, CDR1 is LNHDA and CDR2 is SQIVND (reference sequence). This entry is derived from a study of patients and donors after allogeneic stem cell transplantation. The source is a human donor who was either an allogeneic HSCT recipient or a stem cell or donor lymphocyte infusion donor (not recorded which). It is not recorded whose cells these are; they may come from a transplant donor. The sequenced sample was blood, either unsorted or a sorted T cell fraction (not recorded which). The chain is built from TRBV19 and TRBJ1-5; D is unresolved. The DNA of the CDR3 is TGTGCCAGTAGTATGTTTGGGGAACAGCCCCAGCATTTT. Translating it yields CASSMFGEQPQHF.